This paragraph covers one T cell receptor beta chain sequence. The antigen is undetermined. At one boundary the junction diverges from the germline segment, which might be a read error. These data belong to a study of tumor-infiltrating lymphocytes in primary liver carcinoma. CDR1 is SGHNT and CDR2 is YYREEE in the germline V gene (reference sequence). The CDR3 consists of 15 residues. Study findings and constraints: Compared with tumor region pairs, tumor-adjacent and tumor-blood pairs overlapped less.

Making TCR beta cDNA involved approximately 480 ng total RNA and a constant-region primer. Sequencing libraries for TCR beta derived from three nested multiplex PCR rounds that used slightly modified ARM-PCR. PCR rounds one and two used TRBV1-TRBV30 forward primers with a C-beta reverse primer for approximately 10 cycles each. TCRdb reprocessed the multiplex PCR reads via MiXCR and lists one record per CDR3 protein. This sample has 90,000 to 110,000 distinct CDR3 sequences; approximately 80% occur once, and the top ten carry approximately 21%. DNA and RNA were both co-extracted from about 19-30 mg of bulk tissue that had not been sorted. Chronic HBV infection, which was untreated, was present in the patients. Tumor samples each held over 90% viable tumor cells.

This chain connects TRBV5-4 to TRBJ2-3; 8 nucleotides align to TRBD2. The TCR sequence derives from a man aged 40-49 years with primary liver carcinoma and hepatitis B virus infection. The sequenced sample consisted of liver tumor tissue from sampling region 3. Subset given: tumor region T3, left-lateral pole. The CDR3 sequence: CASSLQAGETDSQYF. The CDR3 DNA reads TGTGCCAGCAGTTTGCAAGCGGGGGAGACAGATTCGCAGTATTTT.